This TCR beta chain came from a study of blood T cell repertoires in COVID-19. Overall study: Acute-phase and convalescent COVID-19 samples originated in the United States, Italy and Spain. From T cells, B-cell-depleted T cells, or PBMCs came the material, which was cDNA or gDNA.

Per the authors' pipeline: Amplification from reference gene primers served as the basis for estimated nucleated cell counts. The method was immunoSEQ multiplex PCR; TCRdb's version includes in-frame clones alone and lacks a portion of them. V and J calls and clone size come straight from that table; D and trimming were deduced from the DNA. The sample lists some 120,000 clones, around 87% occurring once. There are 14 residues in the CDR3. Germline trimming cut 6 bases from V and 9 bases from J; bases unmatched to any gene: 10. Germline V CDR1 and CDR2: LNHNV, YYDKDF (reference sequence). Material: peripheral blood. The rearrangement uses TRBV15 and TRBJ2-4, with TRBD2 identical over 8 bases. This receptor was obtained from a woman aged 55-70 years with acute or convalescent COVID-19. The DNA of the CDR3 is TGTGCCACCAGGGACCCGAGCGGGAGCGTCATTCAGTACTTC. As protein: CATRDPSGSVIQYF.